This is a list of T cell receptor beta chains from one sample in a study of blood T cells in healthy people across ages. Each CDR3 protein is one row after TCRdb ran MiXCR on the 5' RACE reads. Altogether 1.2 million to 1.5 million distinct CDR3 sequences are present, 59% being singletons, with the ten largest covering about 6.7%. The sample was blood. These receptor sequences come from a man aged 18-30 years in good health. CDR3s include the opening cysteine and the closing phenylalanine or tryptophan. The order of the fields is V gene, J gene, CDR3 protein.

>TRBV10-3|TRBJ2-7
CAISESGRGQFPYEQYF
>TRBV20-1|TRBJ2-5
CSAPQPSQETQYF
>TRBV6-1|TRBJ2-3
CASSARQEHLTDTQYF
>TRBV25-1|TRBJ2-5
CASSEYQGDRALETQYF
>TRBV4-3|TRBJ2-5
CASSQEGGMETQYF
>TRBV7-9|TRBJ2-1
CASSSWTGSVYNEQFF
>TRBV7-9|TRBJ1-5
CASSLGLHQPQHF
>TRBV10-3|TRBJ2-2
CASSEGVGELFF
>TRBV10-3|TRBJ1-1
CAISPSGTEAFF
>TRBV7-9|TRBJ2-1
CASRRATRRSYNEQFF
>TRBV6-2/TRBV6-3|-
CTSSYSRAYEQYF
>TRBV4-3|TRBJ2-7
CASSQGEGSYEQYF
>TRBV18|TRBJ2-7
CASSPPQGHPYEQYF
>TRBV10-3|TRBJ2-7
CAISTQGPGYEQYF